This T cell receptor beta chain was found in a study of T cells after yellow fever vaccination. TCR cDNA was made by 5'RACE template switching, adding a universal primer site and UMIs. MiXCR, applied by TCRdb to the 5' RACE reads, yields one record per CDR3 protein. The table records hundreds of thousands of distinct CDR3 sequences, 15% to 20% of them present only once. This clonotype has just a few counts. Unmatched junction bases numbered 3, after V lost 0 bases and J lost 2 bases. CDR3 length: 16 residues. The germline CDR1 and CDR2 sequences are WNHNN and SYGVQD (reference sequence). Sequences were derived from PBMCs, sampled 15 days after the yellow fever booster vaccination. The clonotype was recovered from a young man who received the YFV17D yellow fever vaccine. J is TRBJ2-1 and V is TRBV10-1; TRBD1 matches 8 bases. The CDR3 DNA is TGCGCCAGCAGTGAGTCAGGACAGGGTACCTACAATGAGCAGTTCTTC. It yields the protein CASSESGQGTYNEQFF.